The subject of this entry is one T cell receptor beta chain. This clonotype has a count of ten or more. Its antigen is still unknown. No quality values exist for individual bases; no much larger clone is one base distant. In the paper's terms, the treatment or condition label means: allogeneic hematopoietic cell transplantation with graft depleted of TCRalphabeta T cells and CD19 B cells. The children who served as transplant recipients had been given grafts of TCRalphabeta/CD19-depleted allogeneic hematopoietic cells. From the germline V gene (reference sequence), CDR1 is LGHDT and CDR2 is YNNKEL. V and J are truncated by 2 bases and 7 bases respectively, leaving an intervening sequence of 14 bases. From the cysteine through the phenylalanine, the CDR3 covers 14 amino acids. Only CDR3 DNA remains: 42 bases, in frame from the first base. Receptors were amplified or captured by PCR. Instrument on record: Illumina HiSeq 2500. Molecular barcoding was employed in the preparation of TCR libraries, with unique molecular identifiers being used to normalize TCRbeta repertoire quantification. The public reads were run again by TCRdb, first through fastp at Q25 and then through MiXCR, and only productive beta chains were kept. Each entry is one CDR3 protein sequence, shown with its most common DNA and genes. The sample yields around 250,000 distinct CDR3 sequences; roughly 8.2% were counted once. The top ten clonotypes cover roughly 6% of the sample.

The entry originates in a study of T-cell reconstitution after alpha-beta-depleted transplantation in children (dated by TCRdb to 2015 to 2016). The study in broad terms: The study quantitatively tracked T-cell immune reconstitution after TCRalphabeta/CD19-depleted allogeneic hematopoietic cell transplantation in children using TCR repertoire profiling. What the work shows at the level of the full study, not this receptor alone: Apparently early alphabetaT-cell count recovery about two months after transplant reportedly relied on only several hundred rapidly expanded clones derived from non-depleted graft cells. The frequencies of hyperexpanded clones fell over the following months, and after one year, T-cell counts and TCRbeta diversity were mostly attributed to newly produced T cells. In some patients, high TCRbeta diversity at day 60 was attributed to recipient T cells and intrathymic progenitors that had survived conditioning.

This receptor was obtained from a male patient aged 10 to 17 who had a stem cell transplant for acute lymphoblastic leukemia, so the T cells may come from the graft donor. The chain employs TRBV3-1 and TRBJ1-2, with no confidently assigned D gene. Here the sequenced sample was PBMCs, mostly from graft donor cells, taken 180 days after TCRalphabeta/CD19-depleted stem cell transplant. Read as DNA, the sequence is TGTGCCAGCAGCCAAAATGGGCAATCTATTGGCTACACCTTC. It translates to CASSQNGQSIGYTF.